This T cell receptor (beta chain) is from a study of T cells in Graves' hyperthyroidism and ophthalmopathy. Findings and limits, study-wide: The model foresaw ophthalmopathy a median around seven months prior to onset.

In its sample, this clonotype was seen many times. Its antigen is currently unknown. What was amplified from RNA transcripts were TCR beta CDR3 regions. The HTBI primer set was used in a first-round RT-PCR of the TCR CDR3. From the multiplex PCR reads, TCRdb called clonotypes with MiXCR, one entry per CDR3 protein. Of around 300,000 distinct CDR3 sequences in the sample, 20% to 30% were seen once. Germline values: CDR1 SEHNR, CDR2 FQNEAQ (reference sequence). V was trimmed by 0 bases and J by 7 bases, leaving 3 bases between them. CDR3 size: 11 residues. The receptor's source is a man aged 40-55 years with Graves' hyperthyroidism that later progressed to Graves' ophthalmopathy. V usage is TRBV7-9 and J usage is TRBJ1-2, with D uncertain. The sequencing input was blood. The CDR3 DNA is TGTGCCAGCAGCTTAGCCAGTGGCTACACCTTC. It translates to CASSLASGYTF.